Each of the 5 T cell receptor beta chains below was sequenced from the same sample in a study of identical twins (dated by TCRdb to the mid-2010s). The receptor library was made with 5' RACE. Sequencing was carried out with an Illumina HiSeq 2000. TCRdb itself trimmed the public reads at Q25 with fastp, ran MiXCR and retained productive beta chains. Rows merge per CDR3 protein into single entries with the most common DNA and genes. The sample profile shows roughly 720,000 distinct CDR3 sequences; roughly 18% of them were found once. Under 15% of the sample rests with the top ten. The data were also submitted as part of a second study, on T cells expressing NK-cell markers.

What was sequenced was PBMCs. These receptors were collected from a woman aged 18-29 years in good health.

This clonotype was counted at least ten times. The chain recombines TRBV12-3 or TRBV12-4 with TRBJ1-2, with 7 positions matching TRBD1. The CDR3 spans 14 residues. V was clipped by 3 bases and J by 8 bases; unmatched bases: 9. Here the CDR3 DNA reads TGTGCCAGCAGTTTGGTAGGAGGGGGCGACGGCTACACCTTC. Protein sequence: CASSLVGGGDGYTF.

This chain joins TRBV20-1 and TRBJ2-7; maybe TRBD1 (5 bases). V was cut by 5 bases and J by 0 bases, with 14 bases left in between. The CDR3 is made up of 14 amino acids. The germline V gene encodes CDR1 DFQATT and CDR2 SNEGSKA (reference sequence). The CDR3 here is CSALGDSSSYEQYF. In nucleotides, the CDR3 is TGCAGTGCTTTAGGCGACAGTTCCTCCTACGAGCAGTACTTC.

This clonotype was observed at least ten times. The chain couples TRBV12-3 or TRBV12-4 to TRBJ2-5; TRBD1 aligns across 7 bases. This CDR3 contains 14 residues. Unmatched junction bases numbered 2, after V lost 3 bases and J lost 1 base. The CDR3 here is CASSLGQIQETQYF. The CDR3 DNA reads as TGTGCCAGCAGTTTGGGACAGATCCAAGAGACCCAGTACTTC.

The chain links TRBV29-1 to TRBJ2-7; D assignment may be TRBD1 or TRBD2 (5 bases each). This CDR3 spans 13 amino acids. The V end was cut by 5 bases, the J end by 6 bases, with 17 bases between. Per the germline V gene, CDR1 is SQVTM and CDR2 is ANQGSEA. The CDR3 coding sequence is TGCAGCGTTTTTCAGGGTACGAGGGGCGAGCAGTACTTC. It specifies CSVFQGTRGEQYF.

The chain combines TRBV6-6 with TRBJ1-1; D is possibly TRBD1 (5 bases). The CDR3 has 13 residues. V lost 2 bases and J lost 1, with 5 bases in between. Germline CDR1 MNHNY, CDR2 SVGAGI (reference sequence). The CDR3 DNA sequence: TGTGCCAGCAGTTACGGGACGAACACTGAAGCTTTCTTT. This codes for CASSYGTNTEAFF.